This is a list of T cell receptor beta chains from one sample in a study of metastatic and nonmetastatic thyroid tumors. TCRdb re-called clones from the PCR reads using MiXCR. The sample records roughly 6,400 clones, 30% to 35% being singletons. Material: tumor tissue. These receptors all stem from a female donor with papillary thyroid cancer or a benign thyroid nodule (not recorded which). Some clones in this sample may be carry-over from other donors' samples. The CDR3 runs from the conserved cysteine through the conserved F or W. D genes are given only for firm matches. Some rows mark clone size as missing; the rest say once, few, many or name a class of expanded clone.

TRBJ2-1 | TRBV20-1 | - | - | 13 | CSARDGSHNEQFF | TGCAGTGCTAGAGATGGCAGCCACAATGAGCAGTTCTTC
TRBJ2-3 | TRBV6-2/TRBV6-3 | - | TRBD1 | 16 | CATVTGTGGRTDTQYF | TGTGCCACCGTTACCGGGACAGGGGGCAGGACAGATACGCAGTATTTT
TRBJ1-6 | TRBV28 | few | - | 14 | CASSPPGILSPLHF | TGTGCCAGCAGCCCCCCAGGGATACTTTCACCCCTCCACTTT
TRBJ2-7 | TRBV19 | few | - | 15 | CASSAGTESAYEQYF | TGTGCCAGTAGTGCCGGGACGGAGTCAGCCTACGAGCAGTACTTC
TRBJ2-7 | TRBV19 | few | - | 11 | CASSTNREQYF | TGTGCCAGTAGTACCAACAGAGAGCAGTACTTC
TRBJ2-1 | TRBV27 | few | - | 13 | CASSFNSYNEQFF | TGTGCCAGCAGTTTTAACTCCTACAATGAGCAGTTCTTC
TRBJ2-3 | TRBV6-2/TRBV6-3 | few | - | 14 | CASSYSNVPDTQYF | TGTGCCAGCAGTTACTCGAACGTTCCAGATACGCAGTATTTT
TRBJ2-1 | TRBV12-3/TRBV12-4 | few | TRBD1 | 15 | CASSTTGEYGNEQFF | TGTGCCAGCAGCACCACAGGGGAGTATGGGAATGAGCAGTTCTTC
TRBJ1-5 | TRBV19 | - | - | 15 | CASLAWGESNQPQHF | TGTGCCAGTTTAGCCTGGGGGGAAAGCAATCAGCCCCAGCATTTT
TRBJ1-2 | TRBV12-3/TRBV12-4 | few | - | 13 | CASSSGLRRGYTF | TGTGCCAGCAGTTCGGGGTTACGGCGTGGCTACACCTTC
TRBJ1-5 | TRBV6-1 | few | - | 14 | CASSLGQDNQPQHF | TGTGCCAGCAGTCTCGGGCAGGACAATCAGCCCCAGCATTTT
TRBJ1-1 | TRBV27 | medium-sized | - | 15 | CASSSPWGVTTEAFF | TGTGCCAGCAGTTCCCCCTGGGGGGTCACGACTGAAGCTTTCTTT
TRBJ1-5 | TRBV6-1 | few | - | 15 | CASSEIPFGNQPQHF | TGTGCCAGCAGTGAAATTCCCTTCGGGAATCAGCCCCAGCATTTT
TRBJ2-1 | TRBV11-2 | - | - | 16 | CASDSGGREAYNEQFF | TGTGCCAGTGACTCCGGGGGGCGTGAAGCCTACAATGAGCAGTTCTTC
TRBJ2-5 | TRBV12-3/TRBV12-4 | - | TRBD1 | 12 | CACSDRGETRYF | TGTGCCTGCAGTGACAGGGGTGAGACCCGGTACTTC
TRBJ2-3 | TRBV11-3 | - | - | 15 | CVSSPHCGTNHMQYF | TGTGTCAGCAGCCCGCACTGCGGGACCAACCACATGCAGTATTTT
TRBJ2-5 | TRBV6-1 | - | - | 14 | CASSQPGLAETQYF | TGTGCCAGCAGCCAACCGGGACTTGCAGAGACCCAGTACTTC
TRBJ2-7 | TRBV11-3 | - | - | 12 | CASSLDRNEQYF | TGTGCCAGCAGCTTAGATCGAAACGAGCAGTACTTC
TRBJ2-3 | TRBV2 | - | - | 16 | CASSEAQGFSTDTQYF | TGTGCCAGCAGTGAAGCACAGGGTTTTTCCACAGATACGCAGTATTTT
TRBJ2-2 | TRBV6-1 | few | TRBD2 | 16 | CASTPAGGIITGELFF | TGTGCCAGCACCCCCGCGGGGGGAATTATAACCGGGGAGCTGTTTTTT
TRBJ2-7 | TRBV5-1 | once | - | 19 | CASSLAGGQGKRGSYEQYF | TGCGCCAGCAGCTTGGCCGGGGGACAAGGAAAAAGGGGGTCCTACGAGCAGTACTTC
TRBJ1-2 | TRBV6-1 | - | - | 14 | CASSSTAQALGYTF | TGTGCCAGCAGTTCGACGGCTCAGGCACTTGGCTACACCTTC
TRBJ2-5 | TRBV11-2 | - | - | 14 | CASSSGGARETQYF | TGTGCCAGCAGCTCCGGCGGGGCGCGGGAGACCCAGTACTTC
TRBJ2-7 | TRBV4-1 | medium-sized | - | 13 | CASSPARWYEQYF | TGCGCCAGCAGCCCTGCGCGGTGGTACGAGCAGTACTTC
TRBJ1-1 | TRBV29-1 | few | - | 13 | CSALGGMNTEAFF | TGCAGCGCCCTGGGCGGAATGAACACTGAAGCTTTCTTT
TRBJ2-5 | TRBV6-1 | few | TRBD1 | 14 | CASSERGQEGTQYF | TGTGCCAGCAGTGAAAGGGGACAGGAAGGGACCCAGTACTTC
TRBJ2-2 | TRBV4-1 | medium-sized | - | 14 | CASSLKIHTGELFF | TGCGCCAGCAGCCTAAAGATTCACACCGGGGAGCTGTTTTTT
TRBJ2-5 | TRBV6-5 | few | TRBD2 | 15 | CASSYGGLGEETQYF | TGTGCCAGCAGCTACGGGGGACTAGGGGAAGAGACCCAGTACTTC
TRBJ1-1 | TRBV6-2/TRBV6-3 | few | - | 14 | CASSYSAGDTEAFF | TGTGCCAGCAGTTACTCCGCAGGGGACACTGAAGCTTTCTTC
TRBJ2-3 | TRBV7-3 | - | TRBD2 | 19 | CASSLRGAPGLAGADTQYF | TGTGCCAGCAGCTTAAGGGGGGCCCCGGGACTAGCGGGAGCAGATACGCAGTATTTT
TRBJ2-1 | TRBV2 | once | TRBD2 | 17 | CASRSSRSGTLYNEQFF | TGTGCCAGCAGGAGTAGTCGTAGCGGGACCCTCTACAATGAGCAGTTCTTC
TRBJ2-1 | TRBV20-1 | - | TRBD2 | 15 | CSVEREESSYNEQFF | TGCAGTGTAGAGCGGGAGGAAAGCTCCTACAATGAGCAGTTCTTC
TRBJ2-2 | TRBV7-8 | large | - | 16 | CASSHPGGEDTGELFF | TGTGCCAGCAGCCACCCCGGGGGAGAGGACACCGGGGAGCTGTTTTTT
TRBJ2-1 | TRBV6-2/TRBV6-3 | - | TRBD2 | 17 | CASSSGTSGINYNEQFF | TGTGCCAGCAGTTCCGGGACTAGCGGGATCAACTACAATGAGCAGTTCTTC
TRBJ2-5 | TRBV2 | - | TRBD2 | 14 | CASVPQREQETQYF | TGTGCCAGCGTCCCCCAGCGGGAACAAGAGACCCAGTACTTC
TRBJ1-2 | TRBV7-9 | - | - | 8 | CASSLYTF | TGTGCCAGCAGCTTATACACCTTC
TRBJ2-7 | TRBV29-1 | - | TRBD1 | 14 | CSVELGRGSYEHYF | TGCAGCGTTGAGTTGGGCAGGGGGAGTTACGAGCATTACTTC
TRBJ1-1 | TRBV20-1 | many | - | 15 | CSAPRLRLGGTEAFF | TGCAGTGCCCCCAGGTTGCGGCTCGGGGGCACTGAAGCTTTCTTT
TRBJ1-5 | TRBV28 | few | - | 18 | CASSLGIEAGALNQPQHF | TGTGCCAGCAGTTTAGGGATCGAGGCGGGGGCTCTCAATCAGCCCCAGCATTTT
TRBJ2-7 | TRBV6-5 | - | TRBD2 | 14 | CASSLGGRIYEQYF | TGTGCCAGCAGTTTAGGCGGGAGGATCTACGAGCAGTACTTC